This T cell receptor beta chain was sequenced in a study of OX40 agonist ivuxolimab in advanced cancers. The overall study: Past anti-PD-1, anti-PD-L1 or anti-CTLA-4 therapy was accepted, and roughly 38% had received some. Overall study findings and caveats: Expanded peripheral T-cell antigen specificity went undetermined.

In germline, CDR1 is SGHTA, CDR2 FQGNSA. The CDR3 spans 12 residues. The germline V and J ends were trimmed by 2 bases and 2 bases, with 4 bases remaining between them. About this clone: What it binds is unknown.

Clones were read by immunoSEQ multiplex PCR, and TCRdb kept only the in-frame ones, dropping some. Of over 100,000 clones in the sample, around 91% were seen once. This material consisted of CD4+ or CD8+ T cells sorted from blood, taken in a trial of the OX40 agonist ivuxolimab. The source of this sequence is an adult with an advanced solid tumor such as melanoma, head and neck, liver or kidney cancer. The chain recombines TRBV7-2 with TRBJ2-7; no clear D. CDR3 nucleotides: TGTGCCAGCAGCTTACGAGCCTACGAGCAGTACTTC. Its translation: CASSLRAYEQYF.